The 8 T cell receptor beta chains listed next were all sequenced from one sample in a study of OX40 agonist ivuxolimab in advanced cancers. Measured with immunoSEQ multiplex PCR; TCRdb has only the in-frame clones, and not every one. The sample holds fewer than 95,000 clones; about 90% are singletons and the top ten take 0.43%. The specimen comprised CD4+ or CD8+ T cells sorted from blood, sampled in a trial of the OX40 agonist ivuxolimab. These receptor sequences come from an adult with an advanced solid tumor such as melanoma, head and neck, liver or kidney cancer.

The rearrangement links TRBV5-5 to TRBJ1-1; D possibly corresponds to TRBD1 (5 bases). The CDR3 consists of 14 residues. V was pared by 5 bases and J by 6 bases, with 17 bases between. Germline assignment: CDR1 SGHKS and CDR2 YYEKEE (reference sequence). The CDR3 loop reads CASSSLRQSPEAFF. The CDR3 DNA is TGTGCCAGCAGTTCATTACGACAGTCCCCTGAAGCTTTCTTT.

The V call is TRBV19, the J call TRBJ2-6; 9 bases align to TRBD1. Germline CDR1 LNHDA, CDR2 SQIVND (reference sequence). The CDR3 length is 19 residues. Trimming at V came to 6 bases and at J to 2 bases, leaving 14 bases not matched to a gene. The CDR3 loop reads CASRYPGQGIGTGANVLTF. The CDR3, as DNA: TGTGCCAGTAGGTACCCGGGACAGGGTATCGGGACTGGGGCCAACGTCCTGACTTTC.

CDR3 amino acids: CASSVPGLENNEQFF. The DNA of the CDR3 is TGTGCCAGCAGCGTACCGGGACTAGAGAACAATGAGCAGTTCTTC. V gene TRBV7-6 combines with J gene TRBJ2-1; TRBD2 agrees at 8 bases. This CDR3 has 15 amino acids. The V gene end was trimmed by 5 bases and the J gene end by 5 bases; junction bases not matched to a gene: 8. Per germline, CDR1 SGHVS and CDR2 FNYEAQ.

The chain links TRBV7-9 to TRBJ1-1, with D unclear. The V end was cut by 5 bases, the J end by 1 base, with 17 bases between. Germline-derived CDR1 and CDR2 are SEHNR and FQNEAQ (reference sequence). This CDR3 is 16 amino acids long. This CDR3 reads CASSPRPGRGNTEAFF. The CDR3 region has the DNA TGTGCCAGCAGCCCCAGACCCGGACGGGGGAACACTGAAGCTTTCTTT.

The genes are TRBV18 and TRBJ1-5; D possibly corresponds to TRBD1 (5 bases). Germline lookup yields CDR1 KGHSH and CDR2 LQKENI. V was pared by 3 bases and J by 2 bases, with 14 bases between. The CDR3 has 16 residues. Written as DNA, the CDR3 is TGTGCCAGCTCACCGAGCGGGGGATGGGGCAATCAGCCCCAGCATTTT. Its translation: CASSPSGGWGNQPQHF.

This clone was seen only once. V is TRBV5-1 and J is TRBJ1-4; the match to TRBD1 covers 9 bases. V was pared by 3 bases and J by 7 bases, with 4 bases of the junction left unmatched. Germline-derived CDR1 and CDR2 are SGHRS and YFSETQ. The CDR3 covers 14 residues. CDR3 protein: CASSSRQGGEKLFF. The CDR3 DNA reads TGCGCCAGCAGCTCCAGACAGGGGGGTGAAAAACTGTTTTTT.

V is TRBV19 and J is TRBJ2-7; a weak D match, TRBD2 (6 bases). CDR3 length: 14 residues. The V and J ends lost 4 bases and 0 bases respectively, with 10 bases between them. CDR1 is LNHDA, CDR2 SQIVND, per germline (reference sequence). The CDR3 DNA follows: TGTGCCAGTAGTAGACTAGGACTCTCCTACGAGCAGTACTTC. This encodes CASSRLGLSYEQYF. The full variable domain, in which reference TRBV19 and TRBJ2-7 provide the parts outside the CDR3, is DGGITQSPKYLFRKEGQNVTLSCEQNLNHDAMYWYRQDPGQGLRLIYYSQIVNDFQKGDIAEGYSVSREKKESFPLTVTSAQKNPTAFYLCASSRLGLSYEQYFGPGTRLTVT.

V usage is TRBV6-5 and J usage is TRBJ2-2; unclear D gene. The CDR3 sequence is 14 residues long. Germline V gene data show CDR1 as MNHEY and CDR2 as SVGAGI. V lost 6 bases and J 0 bases, leaving 8 bases between the germline ends. This CDR3 reads CASRTRPNTGELFF. In DNA, the CDR3 is TGTGCCAGCAGGACACGACCGAACACCGGGGAGCTGTTTTTT.